A single T cell receptor beta chain is shown here with its context. This entry is derived from a study of blood T cell repertoires in COVID-19. Study at large: COVID-19 samples collected from the United States, Italy and Spain covered acute and convalescent phases. In each case, the material was cDNA or gDNA derived from T cells, B-cell-depleted T cells, or PBMCs.

In the original processing: Estimation of nucleated cell counts relied on the amplification of reference gene primers. Method: immunoSEQ multiplex PCR; TCRdb's copy keeps in-frame clones and lacks some. That table gives V, J and clone size, and the DNA gave D and trimming. The sample includes roughly 90,000 clones, roughly 86% of them seen just once. The CDR3 sequence is 13 residues long. CDR1 is LGHDT and CDR2 is YNNKEL in the germline V gene (reference sequence). Deletions cut 4 bases from V and 3 bases from J, with 10 bases between. The material sequenced was peripheral blood. The rearrangement links TRBV3-1 (or the pseudogene TRBV3-2) to TRBJ2-7, with D possibly matching TRBD1 (6 bases). The sequence came from a man aged 40-55 years with acute or convalescent COVID-19. The CDR3 nucleotides are TGTGCCAGCAGCCTAGGACAGTACTACGAGCAGTACTTC. Its protein is CASSLGQYYEQYF.